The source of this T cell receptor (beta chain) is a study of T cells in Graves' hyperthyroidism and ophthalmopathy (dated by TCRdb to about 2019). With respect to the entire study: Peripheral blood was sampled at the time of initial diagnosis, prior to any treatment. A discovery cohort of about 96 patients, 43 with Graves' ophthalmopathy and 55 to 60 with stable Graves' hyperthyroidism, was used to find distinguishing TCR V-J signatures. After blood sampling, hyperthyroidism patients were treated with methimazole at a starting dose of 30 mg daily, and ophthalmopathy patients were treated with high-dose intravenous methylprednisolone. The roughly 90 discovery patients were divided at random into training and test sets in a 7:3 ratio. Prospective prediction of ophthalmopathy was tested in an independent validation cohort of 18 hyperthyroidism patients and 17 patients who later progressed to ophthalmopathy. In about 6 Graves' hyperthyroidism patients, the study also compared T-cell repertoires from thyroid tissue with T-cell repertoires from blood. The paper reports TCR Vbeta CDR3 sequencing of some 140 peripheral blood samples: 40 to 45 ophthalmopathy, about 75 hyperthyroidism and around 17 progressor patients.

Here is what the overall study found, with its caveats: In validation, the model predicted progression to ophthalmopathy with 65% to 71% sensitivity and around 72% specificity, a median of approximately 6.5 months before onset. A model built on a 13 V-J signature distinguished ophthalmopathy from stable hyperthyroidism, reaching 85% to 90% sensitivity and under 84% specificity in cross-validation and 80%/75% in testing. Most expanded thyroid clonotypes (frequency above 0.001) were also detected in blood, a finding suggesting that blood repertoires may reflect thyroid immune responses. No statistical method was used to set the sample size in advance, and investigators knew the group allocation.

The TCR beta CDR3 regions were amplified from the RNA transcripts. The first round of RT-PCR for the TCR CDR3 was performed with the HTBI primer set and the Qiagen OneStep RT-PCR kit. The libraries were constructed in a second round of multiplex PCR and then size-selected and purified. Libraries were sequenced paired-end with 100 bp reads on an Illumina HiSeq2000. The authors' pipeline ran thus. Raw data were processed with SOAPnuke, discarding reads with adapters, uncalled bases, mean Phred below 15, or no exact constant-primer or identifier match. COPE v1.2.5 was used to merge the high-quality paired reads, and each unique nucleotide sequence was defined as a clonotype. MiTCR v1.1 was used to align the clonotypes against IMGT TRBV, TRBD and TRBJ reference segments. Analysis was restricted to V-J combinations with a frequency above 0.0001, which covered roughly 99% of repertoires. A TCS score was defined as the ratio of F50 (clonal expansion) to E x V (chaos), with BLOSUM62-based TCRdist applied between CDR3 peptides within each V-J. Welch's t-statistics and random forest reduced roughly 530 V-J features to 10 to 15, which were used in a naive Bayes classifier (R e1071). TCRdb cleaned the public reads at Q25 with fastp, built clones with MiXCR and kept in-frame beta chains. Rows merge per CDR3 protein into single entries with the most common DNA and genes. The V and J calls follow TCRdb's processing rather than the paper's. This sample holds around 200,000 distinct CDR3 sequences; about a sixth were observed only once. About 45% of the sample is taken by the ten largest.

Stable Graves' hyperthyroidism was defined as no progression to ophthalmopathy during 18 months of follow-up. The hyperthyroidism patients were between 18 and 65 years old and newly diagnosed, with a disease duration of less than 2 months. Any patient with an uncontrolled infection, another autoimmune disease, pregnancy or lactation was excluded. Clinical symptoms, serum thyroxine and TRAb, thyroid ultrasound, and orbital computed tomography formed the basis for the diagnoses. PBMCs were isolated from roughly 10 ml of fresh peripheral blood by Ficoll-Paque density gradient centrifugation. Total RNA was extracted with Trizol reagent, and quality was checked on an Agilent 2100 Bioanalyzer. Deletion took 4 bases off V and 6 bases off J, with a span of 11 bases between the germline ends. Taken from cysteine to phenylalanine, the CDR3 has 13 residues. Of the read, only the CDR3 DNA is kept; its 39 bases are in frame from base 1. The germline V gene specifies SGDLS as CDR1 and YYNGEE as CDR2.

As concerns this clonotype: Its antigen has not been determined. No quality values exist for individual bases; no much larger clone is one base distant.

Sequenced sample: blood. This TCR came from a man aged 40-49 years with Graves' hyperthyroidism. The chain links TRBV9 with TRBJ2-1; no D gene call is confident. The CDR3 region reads CASSTQPGNEQFF. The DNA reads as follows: TGTGCCAGCAGCACCCAACCAGGCAATGAGCAGTTCTTC.